This T cell receptor (beta chain) comes out of a study of OX40 agonist ivuxolimab in advanced cancers. Using immunoSEQ multiplex PCR, the repertoire was profiled, and TCRdb retains in-frame clones only, with some absent. The sample includes some 96,000 clones, roughly 80% of them seen just once. Germline CDR1 SGHDT, CDR2 YYEEEE. CDR3 size: 13 residues. Unmatched junction bases numbered 8, after V lost 3 bases and J lost 10 bases. The sequencing used CD4+ or CD8+ T cells sorted from blood, collected in a trial of the OX40 agonist ivuxolimab. The receptor's source is an adult with an advanced solid tumor such as melanoma, head and neck, liver or kidney cancer. The chain couples TRBV5-6 to TRBJ2-7; 9 positions match TRBD1. Here the CDR3 reads CASSSPGQGSQYF. The DNA of the CDR3 is TGTGCCAGCAGCTCCCCGGGACAGGGCTCCCAGTACTTC.